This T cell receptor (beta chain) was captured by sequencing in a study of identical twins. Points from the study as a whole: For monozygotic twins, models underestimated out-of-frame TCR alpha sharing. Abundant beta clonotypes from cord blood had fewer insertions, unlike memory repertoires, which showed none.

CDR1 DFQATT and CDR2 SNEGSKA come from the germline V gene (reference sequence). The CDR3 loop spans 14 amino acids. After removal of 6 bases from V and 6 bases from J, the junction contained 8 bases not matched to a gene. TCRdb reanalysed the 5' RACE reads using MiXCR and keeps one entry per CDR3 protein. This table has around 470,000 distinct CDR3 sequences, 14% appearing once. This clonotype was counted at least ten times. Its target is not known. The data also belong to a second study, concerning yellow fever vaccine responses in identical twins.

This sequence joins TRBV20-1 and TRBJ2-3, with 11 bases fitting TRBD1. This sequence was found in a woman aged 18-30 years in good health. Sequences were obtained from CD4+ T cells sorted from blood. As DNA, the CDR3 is TGCAGTGCCTCTGGACAGGGGGCAGGTGATACGCAGTATTTT. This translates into CSASGQGAGDTQYF.